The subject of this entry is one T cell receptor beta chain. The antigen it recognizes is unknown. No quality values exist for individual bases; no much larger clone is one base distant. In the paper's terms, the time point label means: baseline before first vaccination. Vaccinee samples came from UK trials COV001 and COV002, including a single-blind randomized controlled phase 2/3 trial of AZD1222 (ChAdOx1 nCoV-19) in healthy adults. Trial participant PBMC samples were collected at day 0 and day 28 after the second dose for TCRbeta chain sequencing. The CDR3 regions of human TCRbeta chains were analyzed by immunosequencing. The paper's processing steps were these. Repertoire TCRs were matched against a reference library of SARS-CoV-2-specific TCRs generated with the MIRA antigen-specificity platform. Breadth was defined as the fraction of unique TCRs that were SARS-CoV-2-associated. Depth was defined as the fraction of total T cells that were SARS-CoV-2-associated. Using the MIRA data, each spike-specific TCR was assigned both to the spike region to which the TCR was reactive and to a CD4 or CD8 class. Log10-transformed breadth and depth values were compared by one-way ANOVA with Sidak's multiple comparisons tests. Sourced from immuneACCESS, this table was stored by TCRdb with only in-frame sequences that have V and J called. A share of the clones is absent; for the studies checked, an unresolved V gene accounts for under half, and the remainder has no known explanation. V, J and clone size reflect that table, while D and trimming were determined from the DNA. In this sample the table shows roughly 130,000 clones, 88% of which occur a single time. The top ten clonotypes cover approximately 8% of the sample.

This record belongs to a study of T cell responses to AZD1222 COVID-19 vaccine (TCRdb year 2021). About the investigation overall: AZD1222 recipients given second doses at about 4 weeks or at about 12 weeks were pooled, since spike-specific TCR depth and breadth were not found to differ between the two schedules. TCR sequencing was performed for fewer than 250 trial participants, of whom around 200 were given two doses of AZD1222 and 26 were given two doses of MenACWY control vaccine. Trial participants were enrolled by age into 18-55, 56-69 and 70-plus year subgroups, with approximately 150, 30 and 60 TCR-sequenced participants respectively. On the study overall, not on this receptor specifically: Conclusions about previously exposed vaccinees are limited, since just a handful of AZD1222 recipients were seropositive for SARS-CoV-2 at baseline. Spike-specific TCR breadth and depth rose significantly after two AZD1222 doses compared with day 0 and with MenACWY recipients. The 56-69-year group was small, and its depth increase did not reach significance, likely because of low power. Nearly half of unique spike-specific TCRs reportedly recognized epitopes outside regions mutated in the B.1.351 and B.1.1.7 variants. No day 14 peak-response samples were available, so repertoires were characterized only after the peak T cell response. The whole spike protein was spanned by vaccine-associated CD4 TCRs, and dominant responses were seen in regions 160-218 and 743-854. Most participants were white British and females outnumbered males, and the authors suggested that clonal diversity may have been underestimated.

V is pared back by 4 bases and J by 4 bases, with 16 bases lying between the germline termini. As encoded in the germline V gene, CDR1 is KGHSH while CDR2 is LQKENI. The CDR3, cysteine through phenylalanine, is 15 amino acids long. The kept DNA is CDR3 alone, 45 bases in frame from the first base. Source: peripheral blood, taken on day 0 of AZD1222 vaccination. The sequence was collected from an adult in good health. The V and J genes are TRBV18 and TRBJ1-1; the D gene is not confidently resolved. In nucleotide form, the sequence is TGTGCCAGCTCACAGGGTCCCGGAGGTATCACTGAAGCTTTCTTT. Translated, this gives CASSQGPGGITEAFF.